This T cell receptor (beta chain) was identified in a study of blood T cell repertoires in COVID-19. The CDR3 extends over 12 amino acids. V shed 7 bases and J 7 bases; nucleotides not matched to a gene: 6. Germline assignment: CDR1 MDHEN and CDR2 SYDVKM. Sequencing used immunoSEQ multiplex PCR; TCRdb keeps in-frame clones, though not all of them. The sample contains 240,000 or so clones, roughly 82% of which appear only once. Participants were aged roughly 18 to 90 years from roughly 25 US areas. Clinical history as reported by participants underpinned cohort assignment. Recovery among Cohort 3 donors was established by two negative PCRs, clearance, or symptom resolution.

Sequenced material: PBMCs or T cells enriched from blood (not recorded which). This chain connects TRBV28 to TRBJ1-2; TRBD1 agrees at 7 bases. This receptor was identified in a woman aged 45-59 years who had recovered from COVID-19. CDR3 region: CASTPGGSGYTF. The CDR3 nucleotides are TGTGCCAGCACCCCAGGGGGGTCTGGCTACACCTTC.